This TCR beta chain was found in a study of STAT3 mutations in large granular lymphocyte leukemia. Study details: Immunosuppressive therapy was given to more than half of T-LGLL patients.

Some clones are missing from TCRdb's copy, which holds only in-frame ones; the method was immunoSEQ multiplex PCR. The data hold fewer than 6,500 clones, with around three quarters observed a single time. About this clone: Its target is not known.

General observations from the study: Every T-cell large granular lymphocyte leukemia patient had at least one immunodominant TCR beta clonotype.

The source is a human donor with T large granular lymphocyte leukemia. Some clones in this sample may be carry-over from other donors' samples. Sequences were obtained from PBMCs.

The CDR3 DNA sequence: TGCGCCAGCAGCCAAGGGTCTAGCGGGGGGGCCCAAGATACGCAGTATTTT. Translated: CASSQGSSGGAQDTQYF. V usage is TRBV4-3 and J usage is TRBJ2-3; TRBD2 agrees at 12 bases. Germline CDR1 and CDR2: LGHNA and YSLEER. Trimming removed 1 base from V and 5 bases from J; junction bases left unmatched: 7. The CDR3 is made up of 17 amino acids.